What follows describes a single T cell receptor beta chain. Its antigen is as yet unknown. The record originates from a study of blood T cells in healthy people across ages. Study-wide findings and caveats: Among long-lived donors, naive CD4+ cells were more numerous and diversity higher than in aged donors. Unsorted PBMC input precluded a conclusive naive versus antigen-experienced comparison.

The CDR3 sequence is 18 residues long. V lost 2 bases, J lost 1 base, and 11 bases stayed unmatched. Then a second PCR, running roughly 7 to 11 cycles, was carried out with a sample-barcoded 5' primer and a J-beta primer mix. TCRdb re-called the 5' RACE reads with MiXCR, one entry per CDR3 protein. The sample has 1.5 million to 2 million distinct CDR3 sequences; roughly 50% are singletons. The origin of this receptor is a woman in her thirties or forties in good health. The gene calls are TRBV12-3 or TRBV12-4 and TRBJ2-3, with 8 bases aligning to TRBD2. The sample comprised blood. DNA of the CDR3: TGTGCCAGCAGTTTAAGAGGGGGTGGTAGCGGGGGCACAGATACGCAGTATTTT. As protein: CASSLRGGGSGGTDTQYF.